The clone carrying this TCR beta chain was seen a few times. No antigen is known for it. This specimen comes from a study of T cell responses to AZD1222 COVID-19 vaccine. Points from the study as a whole: Regions 160-218 and 743-854 dominated among vaccine-associated CD4 TCRs spanning spike. Targeting of unmutated variant regions was reportedly seen in nearly half of spike-specific TCRs. No day 14 peak samples; only post-peak repertoires were characterized. Baseline serology detected seropositivity in only six AZD1222 recipients.

Trimming took 5 bases from V and 8 from J; bases not matched to a gene: 7. Germline-derived CDR1 and CDR2 are SGHTA and FQGNSA. The CDR3 has 15 amino acids. Using immunoSEQ multiplex PCR, the repertoire was profiled, and TCRdb retains in-frame clones only, with some absent. This sample has about 110,000 clones, with around 83% found just once. The input for sequencing was peripheral blood, taken on day 0 of AZD1222 vaccination. This TCR came from an adult in good health. V usage is TRBV7-2 and J usage is TRBJ2-2; 11 bases are shared with TRBD1. Here the CDR3 reads CASSPGQGAVGELFF. CDR3 DNA sequence: TGTGCCAGCAGCCCAGGACAGGGGGCTGTGGGGGAGCTGTTTTTT.